The rows below give T cell receptor beta chains drawn from one sample of a study of T cells expressing NK-cell markers. TCRdb re-called the 5' RACE reads, yielding one record per CDR3 amino acid sequence without DNA. The sample shows 150,000 to 170,000 distinct CDR3 sequences, and around 37% sits with its ten largest clones. The sample comprised blood T cells: a sorted CD56 or NKG2C T cell subset, CD4+ or CD8+ T cells, or bulk PBMC T cells (not recorded which). The receptors originated from a woman in her forties or fifties in good health. CDR3s include the opening cysteine and the closing phenylalanine or tryptophan. Each record gives: CDR3 length, V gene, J gene, CDR3 protein.

>13|TRBV7-9|TRBJ1-1
CASSPTRRTEAFF
>13|TRBV7-9|TRBJ1-5
CASSSTSSPGQNF
>13|TRBV7-2|TRBJ1-4
CASSFRGDEKLFF
>15|TRBV28|TRBJ2-1
CASSFPGSDYNEQFF
>16|TRBV11-2|TRBJ2-3
CASSVLSGRAVDTQYF
>12|TRBV12-5|TRBJ2-1
CASAQAYNEQFF
>12|TRBV27|TRBJ2-1
CASSFMGDEQFF
>16|TRBV16|TRBJ2-1
CASSQSWTGYYNEQFF
>15|TRBV3-1|TRBJ2-7
CASSQLAGGDYEQYF
>12|TRBV7-6|TRBJ1-4
CASSLKGEKLFF
>13|TRBV5-1|TRBJ2-4
CASSLASENIQYF
>15|TRBV29-1|TRBJ2-5
CSVEGGLALQETQYF
>15|TRBV20-1|TRBJ2-3
CSARERAGATDTQYF
>15|TRBV3-1|TRBJ2-2
CASSQDHSDTGELFF
>13|TRBV7-6|TRBJ1-4
CAILSSPNEKLFF
>16|TRBV3-1|TRBJ2-5
CASSHSSGRGEETQYF
>15|TRBV23-1|TRBJ2-2
CASSRGKAPPGSCFF
>14|TRBV4-1|TRBJ1-2
CASSQDLGAQGYTF
>14|TRBV7-9|TRBJ2-1
CASSSRASYNEQFF
>14|TRBV27|TRBJ2-7
CASRTLAGDYEQYF
>14|TRBV19|TRBJ2-7
CASSKWDSNYEQYF
>15|TRBV5-4|TRBJ2-3
CASSSGGTTYDTQYF
>15|TRBV9|TRBJ2-1
CASSVAAASGNEQFF
>14|TRBV5-1|TRBJ2-3
CASTGLAGADTQYF
>15|TRBV7-2|TRBJ2-1
CSSKRGRGGYNEQFF
>13|TRBV19|TRBJ2-1
CASSMGAGDEQFF
>15|TRBV19|TRBJ2-1
CASSIDLEGYNEQFF
>14|TRBV5-6|TRBJ2-7
CASSLGGEAYEQYF
>14|TRBV7-6|TRBJ1-1
CASSAGGGNTEAFF
>14|TRBV7-8|TRBJ1-4
CASSFAGQREKLFF
>16|TRBV12-3/TRBV12-4|TRBJ2-7
CASSSPWTAVSYEQYF